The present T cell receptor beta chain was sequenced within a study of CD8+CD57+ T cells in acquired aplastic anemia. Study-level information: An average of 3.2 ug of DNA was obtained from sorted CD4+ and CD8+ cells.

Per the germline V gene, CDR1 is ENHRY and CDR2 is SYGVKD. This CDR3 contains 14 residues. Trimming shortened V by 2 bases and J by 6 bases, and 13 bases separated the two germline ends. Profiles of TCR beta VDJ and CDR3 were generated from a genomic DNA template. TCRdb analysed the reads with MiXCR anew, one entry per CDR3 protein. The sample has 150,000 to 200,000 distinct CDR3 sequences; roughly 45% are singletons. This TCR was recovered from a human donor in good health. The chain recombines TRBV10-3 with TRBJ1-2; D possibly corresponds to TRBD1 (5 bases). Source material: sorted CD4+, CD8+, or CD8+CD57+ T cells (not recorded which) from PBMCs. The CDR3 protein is CAISESGTPDGYTF. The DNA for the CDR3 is TGTGCCATCAGTGAGAGTGGGACCCCGGATGGCTACACCTTC.